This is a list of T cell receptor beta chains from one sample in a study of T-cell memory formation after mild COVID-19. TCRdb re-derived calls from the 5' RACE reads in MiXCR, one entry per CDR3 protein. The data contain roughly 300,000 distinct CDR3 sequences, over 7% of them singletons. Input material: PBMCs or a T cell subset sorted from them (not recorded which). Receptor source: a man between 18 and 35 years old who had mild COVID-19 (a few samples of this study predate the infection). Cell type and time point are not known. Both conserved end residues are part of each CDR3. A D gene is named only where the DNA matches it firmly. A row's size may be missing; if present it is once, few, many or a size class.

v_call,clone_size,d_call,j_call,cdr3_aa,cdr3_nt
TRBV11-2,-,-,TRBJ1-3,CASSIQRGSKAFGNTIYF,TGTGCCAGCAGCATACAGCGGGGCAGTAAAGCTTTTGGAAACACCATATATTTT
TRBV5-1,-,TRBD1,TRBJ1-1,CASTPGGRTEAFF,TGCGCCAGCACCCCAGGGGGAAGAACTGAAGCTTTCTTT
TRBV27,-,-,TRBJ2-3,CASSPDGIGGVTDTQYF,TGTGCCAGCAGTCCCGACGGTATAGGCGGGGTCACAGATACGCAGTATTTT
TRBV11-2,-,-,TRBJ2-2,CASSPLARVGGELFF,TGTGCCAGCAGCCCTCTAGCACGGGTCGGCGGGGAGCTGTTTTTT
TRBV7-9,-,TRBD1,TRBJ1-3,CASSFRDSRNTIYF,TGTGCCAGCAGCTTCCGGGACAGCAGAAACACCATATATTTT
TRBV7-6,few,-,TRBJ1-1,CASSLGSEMNTEAFF,TGTGCCAGCAGCTTAGGGTCAGAGATGAACACTGAAGCTTTCTTT
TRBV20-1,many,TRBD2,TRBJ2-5,CSARTSGGTETQYF,TGCAGTGCGCGGACTAGCGGGGGGACAGAGACCCAGTACTTC
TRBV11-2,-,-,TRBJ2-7,CASSSYEQYF,TGTGCCAGCAGCTCTTACGAGCAGTACTTC
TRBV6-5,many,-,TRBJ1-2,CASRPSGGDGYTF,TGTGCCAGCAGGCCTTCCGGTGGGGATGGCTACACCTTC
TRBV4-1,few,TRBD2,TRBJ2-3,CASSQETSGGIKTDTQYF,TGCGCCAGCAGCCAAGAAACTAGCGGGGGGATAAAGACAGATACGCAGTATTTT
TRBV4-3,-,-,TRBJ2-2,CASSQDTRWRAGELFF,TGCGCCAGCAGCCAAGATACCCGATGGAGAGCCGGGGAGCTGTTTTTT
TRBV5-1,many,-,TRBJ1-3,CASSLSGSGNTIYF,TGCGCCAGCAGCTTGTCGGGTTCTGGAAACACCATATATTTT
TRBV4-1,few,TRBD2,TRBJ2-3,CASSSVGEGTDTQYF,TGCGCCAGCAGCTCGGTCGGGGAGGGGACAGATACGCAGTATTTT
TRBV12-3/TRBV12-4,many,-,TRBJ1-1,CASRNMNTEAFF,TGTGCCAGCAGGAATATGAACACTGAAGCTTTCTTT
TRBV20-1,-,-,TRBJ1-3,CSVRGTNTIYF,TGCAGTGTCCGGGGGACAAACACCATATATTTT
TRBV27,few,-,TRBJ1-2,CASSLSVGFGYTF,TGTGCCAGCAGTTTATCTGTGGGCTTTGGCTACACCTTC
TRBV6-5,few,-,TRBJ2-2,CASSPALVSPGELFF,TGTGCCAGCAGCCCGGCACTTGTGAGCCCCGGGGAGCTGTTTTTT
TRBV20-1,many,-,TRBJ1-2,CSASAGSANYGYTF,TGCAGTGCTAGCGCAGGGAGTGCAAACTATGGCTACACCTTC
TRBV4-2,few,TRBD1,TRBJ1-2,CASSQRGQGASGYTF,TGTGCCAGCAGCCAACGGGGACAGGGGGCGAGTGGCTACACCTTC
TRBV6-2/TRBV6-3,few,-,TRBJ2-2,CASSYRVFRSGELFF,TGTGCCAGCAGTTACCGGGTTTTCCGGAGCGGGGAGCTGTTTTTT
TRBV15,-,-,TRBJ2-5,CATSRDRRSKTQYF,TGTGCCACCAGCAGAGACCGACGGTCAAAGACCCAGTACTTC
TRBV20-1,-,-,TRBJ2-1,CSAADSSYNEQFF,TGCAGTGCTGCCGACAGCTCCTACAATGAGCAGTTCTTC
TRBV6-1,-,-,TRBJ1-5,CASSEAEGRGQPQHF,TGTGCCAGCAGTGAAGCGGAGGGGAGGGGTCAGCCCCAGCATTTT
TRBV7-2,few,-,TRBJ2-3,CASSTDTGSGTDTQYF,TGTGCCAGCAGCACCGATACAGGGAGCGGCACAGATACGCAGTATTTT
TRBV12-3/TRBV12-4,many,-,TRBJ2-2,CASSQIPGITGELFF,TGTGCCAGCAGTCAGATCCCGGGCATCACCGGGGAGCTGTTTTTT
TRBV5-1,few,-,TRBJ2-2,CASSLVAGRTGELFF,TGCGCCAGCAGCTTGGTGGCAGGGCGGACCGGGGAGCTGTTTTTT
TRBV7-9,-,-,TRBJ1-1,CASSRGRRNTEAFF,TGTGCCAGCAGCCGGGGACGACGGAACACTGAAGCTTTCTTT
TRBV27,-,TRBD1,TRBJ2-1,CASTQGVNNEQFF,TGTGCCAGCACCCAGGGGGTCAACAATGAGCAGTTCTTC
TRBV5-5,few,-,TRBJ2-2,CASSLAVGVVTGELFF,TGTGCCAGCAGCTTGGCAGTGGGGGTAGTCACCGGGGAGCTGTTTTTT
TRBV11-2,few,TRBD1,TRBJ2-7,CASSFLGDRGSYEQYF,TGTGCCAGCAGCTTCCTGGGGGACAGGGGGTCCTACGAGCAGTACTTC
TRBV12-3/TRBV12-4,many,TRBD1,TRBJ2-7,CASSRQGGRWYEQYF,TGTGCCAGCAGTCGACAGGGGGGTAGGTGGTACGAGCAGTACTTC
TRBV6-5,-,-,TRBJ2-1,CASSYSMVGVNEQFF,TGTGCCAGCAGTTACTCGATGGTGGGCGTCAATGAGCAGTTCTTC
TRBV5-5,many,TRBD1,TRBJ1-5,CASSPTGTGDSNQPQHF,TGTGCCAGCAGCCCCACCGGGACAGGCGATAGCAATCAGCCCCAGCATTTT
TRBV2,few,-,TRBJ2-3,CASRPLTDTQYF,TGTGCCAGCAGGCCCCTCACAGATACGCAGTATTTT
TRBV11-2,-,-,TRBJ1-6,CASSLRYNSPLHF,TGTGCCAGCAGCTTAAGATATAATTCACCCCTCCACTTT
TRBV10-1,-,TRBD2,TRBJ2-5,CASSEGLAGARYQETQYF,TGCGCCAGCAGTGAGGGACTAGCGGGAGCGCGGTACCAAGAGACCCAGTACTTC
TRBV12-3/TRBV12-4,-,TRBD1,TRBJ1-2,CASRPPGTGTGYTF,TGTGCCAGCAGGCCCCCCGGGACAGGGACTGGCTACACCTTC
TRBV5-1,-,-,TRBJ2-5,CASARMAQETQYF,TGCGCCAGCGCCCGCATGGCCCAAGAGACCCAGTACTTC
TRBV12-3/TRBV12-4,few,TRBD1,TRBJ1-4,CASSQGQNEKLFF,TGTGCCAGCAGTCAGGGACAGAATGAAAAACTGTTTTTT
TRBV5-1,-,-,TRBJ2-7,CASSLGGNSYEQYF,TGCGCCAGCAGCTTGGGAGGGAATTCCTACGAGCAGTACTTC
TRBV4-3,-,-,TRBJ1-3,CVSSPIPGTMGNTIYF,TGCGTCAGCAGCCCGATCCCCGGGACTATGGGGAACACCATATATTTT
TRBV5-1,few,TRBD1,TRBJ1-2,CASSSPETGDYGYTF,TGCGCCAGCAGCTCCCCCGAGACAGGGGACTATGGCTACACCTTC
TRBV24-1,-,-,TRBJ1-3,CATSAGGASGNTIYF,TGTGCCACCTCCGCGGGGGGTGCCTCTGGAAACACCATATATTTT